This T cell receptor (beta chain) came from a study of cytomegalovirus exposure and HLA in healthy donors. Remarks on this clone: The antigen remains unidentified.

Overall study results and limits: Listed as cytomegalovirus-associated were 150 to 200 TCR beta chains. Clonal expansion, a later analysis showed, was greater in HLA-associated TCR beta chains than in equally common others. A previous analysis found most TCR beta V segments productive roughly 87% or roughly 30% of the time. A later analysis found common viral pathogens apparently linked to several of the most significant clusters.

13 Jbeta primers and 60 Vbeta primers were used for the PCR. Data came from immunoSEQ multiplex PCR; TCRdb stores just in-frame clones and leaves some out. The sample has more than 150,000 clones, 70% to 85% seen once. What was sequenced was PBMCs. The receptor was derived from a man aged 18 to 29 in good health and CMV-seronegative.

CDR3 sequence (DNA): TGCGCCAGCAGCCAATACCCCCTCCAGGGAGGGAGCAATCAGCCCCAGCATTTT. Translation gives CASSQYPLQGGSNQPQHF. The chain is built from TRBV4-3 and TRBJ1-5; TRBD1 might be the D (5 bases). V dropped 2 bases and J dropped 1 base, with 18 bases sitting between them. The CDR3 sequence is 18 residues long. Germline V gene sequence: CDR1 LGHNA, CDR2 YSLEER.